This is a list of T cell receptor beta chains from one sample in a study of graft-versus-host responses after intestinal transplantation. No cognate antigen is known for these TCRs. Assay used: immunoSEQ multiplex PCR; TCRdb lists only in-frame clones, some missing. The table shows around 77,000 clones, with around 96% occurring only once. Material: unstimulated CD8+ T cells sorted from spleen or lymph node cells, obtained before intestinal transplant. These receptors all stem from a human donor who received an intestinal transplant. Each CDR3 is given with its conserved first and last residue. The order of the fields is J gene, CDR3 length, V gene, clone size, D gene, CDR3 DNA, CDR3 protein. The D gene is left open where the match is weak. Clone size is shown for a subset of rows, as once, few, many or a class of expanded clone.

J gene: TRBJ2-3; CDR3 length: 13; V gene: TRBV6-5; clone size: once; D gene: TRBD2; CDR3 DNA: TGTGCCAGCAGTTACAATAGCGGGGATACGCAGTATTTT; CDR3 protein: CASSYNSGDTQYF
J gene: TRBJ2-1; CDR3 length: 12; V gene: TRBV6-1; clone size: once; D gene: -; CDR3 DNA: TGTGCCATGCTAGCTGGTGGCGATGAGCAGTTCTTC; CDR3 protein: CAMLAGGDEQFF
J gene: TRBJ2-7; CDR3 length: 16; V gene: TRBV4-1; clone size: -; D gene: -; CDR3 DNA: TGCGCCAGCAGCCAAGTAGGCAGGGGAAATTCCTACGAGCAGTACTTC; CDR3 protein: CASSQVGRGNSYEQYF
J gene: TRBJ2-3; CDR3 length: 19; V gene: TRBV9; clone size: -; D gene: TRBD2; CDR3 DNA: TGTGCCAGCAGCGGCCACTGGACTAGCGGGACCCTTAGCACAGATACGCAGTATTTT; CDR3 protein: CASSGHWTSGTLSTDTQYF
J gene: TRBJ2-5; CDR3 length: 18; V gene: TRBV7-9; clone size: -; D gene: TRBD2; CDR3 DNA: TGTGCCAGCAGCTTGCTTAGCGGGAGGGCCCGGGCAGGGGAGACCCAGTACTTC; CDR3 protein: CASSLLSGRARAGETQYF
J gene: TRBJ2-7; CDR3 length: 13; V gene: TRBV2; clone size: -; D gene: -; CDR3 DNA: TGTGCCACTGCGGGACTCCTCTCCTACGAGCAGTACTTC; CDR3 protein: CATAGLLSYEQYF
J gene: TRBJ2-2; CDR3 length: 14; V gene: TRBV7-6; clone size: -; D gene: -; CDR3 DNA: TGTGCCAGCACCCCGTTCGGTGGCACCGGGGAGCTGTTTTTT; CDR3 protein: CASTPFGGTGELFF
J gene: TRBJ1-1; CDR3 length: 15; V gene: TRBV4-1; clone size: -; D gene: -; CDR3 DNA: TGCGCCAGCAGCCAAACAGGGATAATGAACACTGAAGCTTTCTTT; CDR3 protein: CASSQTGIMNTEAFF
J gene: TRBJ2-1; CDR3 length: 13; V gene: TRBV10-2; clone size: -; D gene: TRBD2; CDR3 DNA: TGCGCCAGCAGCCTAGCGGATTACAATGAGCAGTTCTTC; CDR3 protein: CASSLADYNEQFF
J gene: TRBJ1-5; CDR3 length: 17; V gene: TRBV6-1; clone size: -; D gene: TRBD1; CDR3 DNA: TGTGCCAGCAGTGAGAGCCCGCACCAGGGGGCTCATCAGCCCCAGCATTTT; CDR3 protein: CASSESPHQGAHQPQHF
J gene: TRBJ2-5; CDR3 length: 14; V gene: TRBV28; clone size: -; D gene: TRBD1; CDR3 DNA: TGTGCCAGCAGCAAAACAGGGGGCCAAGAGACCCAGTACTTC; CDR3 protein: CASSKTGGQETQYF
J gene: TRBJ2-7; CDR3 length: 14; V gene: TRBV27; clone size: -; D gene: TRBD1; CDR3 DNA: TGTGCCAGCAGTTTCCAGACAGGGTCCAACGAGCAGTACTTC; CDR3 protein: CASSFQTGSNEQYF
J gene: TRBJ2-5; CDR3 length: 15; V gene: TRBV6-1; clone size: -; D gene: TRBD2; CDR3 DNA: TGTGCCAGCAGTGAATGGCGGGAGGGCCCAGAGACCCAGTACTTC; CDR3 protein: CASSEWREGPETQYF
J gene: TRBJ2-6; CDR3 length: 13; V gene: TRBV6-6; clone size: -; D gene: -; CDR3 DNA: TGTGCCAGCAGTTACTCGGAGGCCAACGTCCTGACTTTC; CDR3 protein: CASSYSEANVLTF
J gene: TRBJ1-1; CDR3 length: 14; V gene: TRBV28; clone size: -; D gene: -; CDR3 DNA: TGTGCCAGCAGTCAGGGGCTATGGGGCACTGAAGCTTTCTTT; CDR3 protein: CASSQGLWGTEAFF
J gene: TRBJ2-7; CDR3 length: 16; V gene: TRBV11-2; clone size: -; D gene: TRBD2; CDR3 DNA: TGTGCCAGCAGCTTAGTTACGGGACTAGCGGGATACGAGCAGTACTTC; CDR3 protein: CASSLVTGLAGYEQYF
J gene: TRBJ2-1; CDR3 length: 17; V gene: TRBV21-1; clone size: -; D gene: -; CDR3 DNA: TGTGCCAGCAATTACACGAACAGGCCCTGCTCCTACAATGAGCAGTTCTTC; CDR3 protein: CASNYTNRPCSYNEQFF
J gene: TRBJ2-1; CDR3 length: 14; V gene: TRBV29-1; clone size: -; D gene: -; CDR3 DNA: TGCAGCGTTGAAGGCGACAATACCTACAATGAGCAGTTCTTC; CDR3 protein: CSVEGDNTYNEQFF
J gene: TRBJ1-1; CDR3 length: 20; V gene: TRBV4-2; clone size: -; D gene: TRBD1; CDR3 DNA: TGTGCCAGCAGCCAAGATTATAGGTCTGGGACAGGGGGATGGAACACTGAAGCTTTCTTT; CDR3 protein: CASSQDYRSGTGGWNTEAFF
J gene: TRBJ2-5; CDR3 length: 16; V gene: TRBV27; clone size: -; D gene: -; CDR3 DNA: TGTGCCAGCAGTTCTTTAGGGGCGGAGTACAGGGAGACCCAGTACTTC; CDR3 protein: CASSSLGAEYRETQYF
J gene: TRBJ2-5; CDR3 length: 12; V gene: TRBV7-8; clone size: -; D gene: -; CDR3 DNA: TGTGCCAGCACCGCCGGGGGCGAGACCCAGTACTTC; CDR3 protein: CASTAGGETQYF
J gene: TRBJ1-2; CDR3 length: 16; V gene: TRBV27; clone size: -; D gene: TRBD1; CDR3 DNA: TGTGCCAGCAGTTCACTTGCCACGGGACAGAACTATGGCTACACCTTC; CDR3 protein: CASSSLATGQNYGYTF
J gene: TRBJ1-1; CDR3 length: 13; V gene: TRBV5-5; clone size: -; D gene: -; CDR3 DNA: TGTGCCAGCAGCTTGGCGGGGGACCACGAAGCTTTCTTT; CDR3 protein: CASSLAGDHEAFF
J gene: TRBJ1-2; CDR3 length: 17; V gene: TRBV9; clone size: -; D gene: TRBD1; CDR3 DNA: TGTGCCAGCAGCGTAGATGACAGGGTTCGACCCTTCTATGGCTACACCTTC; CDR3 protein: CASSVDDRVRPFYGYTF
J gene: TRBJ2-1; CDR3 length: 20; V gene: TRBV5-4; clone size: -; D gene: TRBD2; CDR3 DNA: TGTGCCAGCAGCTTGCCGAGACTAGCGGGAGGTACTAGCTCCTACAATGAGCAGTTCTTC; CDR3 protein: CASSLPRLAGGTSSYNEQFF
J gene: TRBJ1-1; CDR3 length: 13; V gene: TRBV5-6; clone size: -; D gene: -; CDR3 DNA: TGTGCCAGCAGCTTGGAATCGAACACTGAAGCTTTCTTT; CDR3 protein: CASSLESNTEAFF
J gene: TRBJ2-7; CDR3 length: 12; V gene: TRBV10-3; clone size: -; D gene: TRBD2; CDR3 DNA: TGTGCCATCACTGAGCGGGGAGACGAGCAGTACTTC; CDR3 protein: CAITERGDEQYF
J gene: TRBJ1-4; CDR3 length: 13; V gene: TRBV5-1; clone size: -; D gene: -; CDR3 DNA: TGCGCCAGCAGCTTGTCAGGGGATGAAAAACTGTTTTTT; CDR3 protein: CASSLSGDEKLFF
J gene: TRBJ1-1; CDR3 length: 16; V gene: TRBV5-1; clone size: -; D gene: -; CDR3 DNA: TGCGCCAGCAGCGACCACAGAGAACCCATGAACACTGAAGCTTTCTTT; CDR3 protein: CASSDHREPMNTEAFF
J gene: TRBJ2-7; CDR3 length: 16; V gene: TRBV19; clone size: -; D gene: -; CDR3 DNA: TGTGCCAGTAGTATAGGGCCTAGATTAGGTTCCTACGAGCAGTACTTC; CDR3 protein: CASSIGPRLGSYEQYF
J gene: TRBJ2-2; CDR3 length: 16; V gene: TRBV4-2; clone size: -; D gene: -; CDR3 DNA: TGTGCCAGCAGCCAATTGATAGGTTCGAACACCGGGGAGCTGTTTTTT; CDR3 protein: CASSQLIGSNTGELFF